This T cell receptor (beta chain) was observed in a study of cytomegalovirus exposure and HLA in healthy donors. Study details: Samples from HLA-typed donors yielded some 85 million unique TCRs in an early data release. Overall study results and limits: Analyzed later, association rates of TCRs varied across HLA loci, with DRB1 most and HLA-C fewest. The dataset shows that most TCR sequences were rare, while some public TCRs occurred in many donors.

The V segment lost 2 bases and the J segment 13 bases; nucleotides outside the gene matches: 3. The CDR3 has 13 amino acids. Germline V gene lookup returns CDR1 MGHRA and CDR2 YSYEKL. Notes on this clone: Its antigen is undetermined.

PCR used 60 Vbeta primers and 13 Jbeta primers. Profiled with immunoSEQ multiplex PCR; TCRdb holds only in-frame clones, not every one. This sample has approximately 150,000 clones, with roughly 80% found just once. This chain joins TRBV4-1 and TRBJ2-1; 12 nucleotides agree with TRBD2. The TCR sequence derives from a woman aged 40 to 50 in good health and CMV-seropositive. Sequenced: PBMCs. The CDR3, as DNA: TGCGCCAGCAGCCAACTAGCGGGAGGGCCCCAGTTCTTC. Its translation: CASSQLAGGPQFF.